A single sample gave rise to the 30 T cell receptor beta chains below, sequenced in a study of CD8 T cells in ankylosing spondylitis. No cognate antigen is known for these TCRs. One entry per CDR3 protein results from TCRdb running MiXCR on the 5' RACE reads. The sample has roughly 300,000 distinct CDR3 sequences, 7.5% to 9% seen once. Study-wide results and caveats: Blood of patients with ankylosing spondylitis appeared to be characterized by a TCR beta motif of several highly homologous variants.

Source material: blood, either unsorted or a sorted T cell fraction (not recorded which). Source of these receptors: a male donor with ankylosing spondylitis.

This clonotype was detected many times. The genes are TRBV24-1 and TRBJ2-2; maybe TRBD1 (6 bases). CDR3 length: 13 amino acids. The V end was cut by 6 bases, the J end by 5 bases, with 9 bases between. The V gene's germline CDR1 is KGHDR and CDR2 SFDVKD. CDR3 region: CATSRQETGELFF. The CDR3 DNA is TGTGCCACCAGTAGACAGGAAACCGGGGAGCTGTTTTTT.

This clonotype has more than one count but fewer than ten. The DNA of the CDR3 is TGCGCCAGCAGCTTGGAGGGGCGGGGCCCGGGTCGCACAGATACGCAGTATTTT. It specifies CASSLEGRGPGRTDTQYF. V usage is TRBV5-1 and J usage is TRBJ2-3; D might be TRBD2 (6 bases). V was cut by 0 bases and J by 1 base, with 18 bases left in between. The CDR3 has 18 residues. The germline CDR1 and CDR2 sequences are SGHRS and YFSETQ.

This clonotype was counted a few times. The chain employs TRBV30 and TRBJ2-4; no firm D call. Trimming shortened V by 0 bases and J by 5 bases, and 8 bases separated the two germline ends. Germline CDR1 GTSNPN, CDR2 SVGIG (reference sequence). The CDR3 is 13 residues long. CDR3 sequence reads: CAWSVVGQNIQYF. CDR3 in DNA: TGTGCCTGGAGTGTAGTGGGCCAAAACATTCAGTACTTC.

As to this clonotype: The junction departs from germline at one end; a sequencing error may be responsible. V usage is TRBV7-3 and J usage is TRBJ1-5; TRBD1 matches 8 bases. Germline values: CDR1 SGHTA, CDR2 FQGTGA. The CDR3 loop spans 14 amino acids. As DNA, the CDR3 is TGTGCCAGCAGCTTCTCAGGGGGCAACCAGCCCCAGCATTTT. Its protein is CASSFSGGNQPQHF.

This clonotype was counted a few times. The V call is TRBV5-1, the J call TRBJ1-6, with D possibly being TRBD1 (5 bases). CDR1 and CDR2 (germline): SGHRS, YFSETQ. Trimming left V 0 bases short and J 7 bases short, with 8 bases between. The CDR3 spans 14 residues. CDR3 sequence: CASSLAQGNSPLHF. The DNA for the CDR3 is TGCGCCAGCAGCTTGGCTCAGGGAAATTCACCCCTCCACTTT.

This clonotype was picked up a small number of times. The J gene is TRBJ2-5, the V gene TRBV7-3, with D uncertain. CDR1 is SGHTA and CDR2 is FQGTGA in the germline V gene. Trimming left V 4 bases short and J 5 bases short, with 14 bases between. The CDR3 spans 14 residues. The CDR3 loop is CASSSRPGWETQYF. CDR3 DNA sequence: TGTGCCAGCAGCTCCCGACCCGGATGGGAGACCCAGTACTTC.

The chain carries TRBV27 and TRBJ2-1, with unresolved D. Germline values: CDR1 MNHEY, CDR2 SMNVEV (reference sequence). The CDR3 covers 14 residues. V dropped 3 bases and J dropped 9 bases, with 15 bases sitting between them. CDR3 nucleotides: TGTGCCAGCAGTTTGGACCGCATATCGGGTGAGCAGTTCTTC. Translated: CASSLDRISGEQFF.

The DNA for the CDR3 is TGTGCCAGCAAACTAGCGGGAGGGGATGAGCAGTTCTTC. It specifies CASKLAGGDEQFF. The chain carries TRBV7-2 and TRBJ2-1; TRBD2 matches 13 bases. The V gene's germline CDR1 is SGHTA and CDR2 FQGNSA. The ends lost 7 bases at V and 8 bases at J; junction bases unmatched: 2. The CDR3 length is 13 residues.

This clonotype was counted between two and nine times. The V gene is TRBV27, the J gene TRBJ2-5; 8 bases map to TRBD1. The V gene's germline CDR1 is MNHEY and CDR2 SMNVEV (reference sequence). Trimming removed 3 bases from V and 5 bases from J; junction bases left unmatched: 8. The CDR3 contains 15 residues. Here the CDR3 reads CASSLGDRGVETQYF. CDR3 DNA sequence: TGTGCCAGCAGTTTGGGTGACAGGGGAGTCGAGACCCAGTACTTC.

The chain employs TRBV14 and TRBJ2-7; TRBD2 agrees at 7 bases. J lost 0 bases, V lost 1 base, and 6 bases had no gene match. The CDR3 totals 16 residues. Germline-derived CDR1 and CDR2 are SGHDN and FVKESK. The CDR3 bases are TGTGCCAGCAGCCAAGTTTACCGGGACTACTCCTACGAGCAGTACTTC. Protein: CASSQVYRDYSYEQYF. Variable domain in full (rest from reference TRBV14 and TRBJ2-7): EAGVTQFPSHSVIEKGQTVTLRCDPISGHDNLYWYRRVMGKEIKFLLHFVKESKQDESGMPNNRFLAERTGGTYSTLKVQPAELEDSGVYFCASSQVYRDYSYEQYFGPGTRLTVT.

This clonotype was seen repeatedly, ten times or more. The chain combines TRBV7-2 with TRBJ2-4; TRBD1 or TRBD2 may be the D gene (6 bases each). V was clipped by 5 bases and J by 8 bases, with 25 bases between them. The CDR3 covers 17 residues. Germline loops: CDR1 SGHTA, CDR2 FQGNSA. The CDR3 here is CASSPRGSRGGKDIQYF. The CDR3 coding sequence is TGTGCCAGCAGCCCACGAGGGTCCAGGGGAGGCAAGGACATTCAGTACTTC.

This clonotype was detected ten times or more. This chain connects TRBV5-1 to TRBJ1-1; 7 nucleotides line up with TRBD1. The CDR3 runs 14 residues. Germline V gene sequence: CDR1 SGHRS, CDR2 YFSETQ. Trimming cost V 6 bases and J 5 bases; bases outside gene matches: 10. The CDR3 DNA follows: TGCGCCAGCACGCGGAACAGGGGAAGTACTGAAGCTTTCTTT. Its translation: CASTRNRGSTEAFF.

This chain uses TRBV5-1 with TRBJ2-5; D might be TRBD1 or TRBD2, each matching 7 bases. Germline-derived CDR1 and CDR2 are SGHRS and YFSETQ. This CDR3 is 15 amino acids long. The V end lost 0 bases, the J end lost 0 bases, and 9 bases lay between the germline ends. The CDR3 region is CASSLAGGDQETQYF. CDR3 DNA: TGCGCCAGCAGCTTGGCAGGGGGGGACCAAGAGACCCAGTACTTC.

The table lists this clonotype with a few counts. The CDR3: CASSYRTVNSPLHF. CDR3 DNA sequence: TGTGCCAGCAGTTATCGGACGGTGAATTCACCCCTCCACTTT. The chain couples TRBV27 to TRBJ1-6; no clear D. CDR3 length equals 14 residues. The V gene's germline CDR1 is MNHEY and CDR2 SMNVEV (reference sequence). V shed 4 bases and J shed 7 bases, with 11 bases lying between them.

This clonotype turned up a few times. The V and J genes are TRBV19 and TRBJ2-7, with 7 bases aligning to TRBD1. The V and J ends lost 4 bases and 0 bases, in that order; junction bases with no gene match: 6. Germline-derived CDR1 and CDR2 are LNHDA and SQIVND (reference sequence). This CDR3 is built from 15 residues. Written as DNA, the CDR3 is TGTGCCAGTAGTACCACGGGACAGTTCTCCTACGAGCAGTACTTC. This sequence encodes CASSTTGQFSYEQYF.

There are many counts of this clonotype. The rearrangement joins TRBV5-1 to TRBJ2-2; D might be TRBD2 (5 bases). V was clipped by 3 bases and J by 5 bases, with 11 bases between them. The CDR3 covers 14 residues. Germline CDR1 and CDR2: SGHRS and YFSETQ. CDR3 residues: CASSSETGTGELFF. CDR3 sequence (DNA): TGCGCCAGCAGCTCCGAGACGGGGACCGGGGAGCTGTTTTTT.

The V gene is TRBV6-2 or TRBV6-3, the J gene TRBJ1-5; 7 bases match TRBD1. Germline CDR1 is MNHEY and CDR2 is SVGEGT. The CDR3 runs 12 residues. The junction had 6 bases not matched to a gene; V was cut back by 11 bases and J by 5 bases. The CDR3 reads CAGYRGYQPQHF. Written as DNA, the CDR3 is TGTGCCGGTTACAGGGGATATCAGCCCCAGCATTTT.

The chain is built from TRBV3-1 and TRBJ2-4; the D is unclear. Germline-derived CDR1 and CDR2 are LGHDT and YNNKEL (reference sequence). The V and J ends lost 0 bases and 10 bases respectively, with 10 bases between them. The CDR3 has 13 amino acids. The CDR3 reads CASSQDRGPIQYF. As DNA, the CDR3 is TGTGCCAGCAGCCAAGATCGTGGACCTATTCAGTACTTC. Variable domain in full (rest from reference TRBV3-1 and TRBJ2-4): DTAVSQTPKYLVTQMGNDKSIKCEQNLGHDTMYWYKQDSKKFLKIMFSYNNKELIINETVPNRFSPKSPDKAHLNLHINSLELGDSAVYFCASSQDRGPIQYFGAGTRLSVL.

The DNA for the CDR3 is TGTGCCACCAGCATACTAGCGGGAGCTGGGGCAGATACGCAGTATTTT. Protein sequence: CATSILAGAGADTQYF. The genes are TRBV15 and TRBJ2-3, with TRBD2 identical over 11 bases. The V segment lost 4 bases and the J segment 4 bases; nucleotides outside the gene matches: 7. Germline CDR1 LNHNV, CDR2 YYDKDF (reference sequence). There are 16 residues in the CDR3.

V gene TRBV19 combines with J gene TRBJ1-5; D might be TRBD1 (5 bases). V was clipped by 0 bases and J by 4 bases, with 10 bases between them. Per the germline V gene, CDR1 is LNHDA and CDR2 is SQIVND (reference sequence). The CDR3 length is 15 residues. CDR3 DNA: TGTGCCAGTAGTATAGATGGGGCCGCTAATCAGCCCCAGCATTTT. Translated: CASSIDGAANQPQHF.

The table lists this clonotype with many counts. The chain combines TRBV6-2 or TRBV6-3 with TRBJ2-7; maybe TRBD1 (5 bases). V lost 2 bases and J lost 3, with 17 bases in between. CDR1 is MNHEY, CDR2 SVGEGT, per germline. The CDR3 totals 16 residues. The CDR3 loop is CASSYVFGQGLYEQYF. The CDR3 bases are TGTGCCAGCAGTTACGTGTTTGGGCAGGGCCTCTACGAGCAGTACTTC.

This clonotype was counted between two and nine times. J is TRBJ2-3 and V is TRBV4-3, with D maybe TRBD1 (6 bases). The V gene lost 3 bases and the J gene lost 5 bases, with 12 bases spanning the gap. Germline V gene lookup returns CDR1 LGHNA and CDR2 YSLEER. The CDR3 runs 14 residues. This CDR3 is CASSQALGQDTQYF. The CDR3 nucleotides read TGCGCCAGCAGCCAGGCCTTGGGACAAGATACGCAGTATTTT.

This clonotype was observed at least ten times. CDR3 bases: TGCGCCAGCAGCGATAGCGGGGGGGCAGATACGCAGTATTTT. Translation: CASSDSGGADTQYF. This chain connects TRBV5-1 to TRBJ2-3; 11 bases align to TRBD2. J was trimmed by 4 bases and V by 4 bases; bases with no gene match: 2. Germline V gives CDR1 SGHRS, CDR2 YFSETQ. The CDR3 totals 14 residues.

This clonotype was observed a few times. The rearrangement joins TRBV5-1 to TRBJ2-7; perhaps TRBD1 as D (6 bases). V lost 5 bases and J 0 bases, leaving 9 bases between the germline ends. Per germline, CDR1 SGHRS and CDR2 YFSETQ. The CDR3 covers 13 residues. CDR3 residues: CASRMDSSYEQYF. The CDR3 DNA sequence: TGCGCCAGCAGGATGGACAGCTCCTACGAGCAGTACTTC.

The chain joins TRBV29-1 to TRBJ2-2; 8 positions match TRBD2. The CDR3 runs 16 residues. CDR1 and CDR2 (germline): SQVTM, ANQGSEA. Written as DNA, the CDR3 is TGCAGTGCCGGAATTTCGGGGGGGGTCGGCACCGGGGAGCTGTTTTTT. It specifies CSAGISGGVGTGELFF.

This clonotype was seen more than once but under ten times. The genes are TRBV5-1 and TRBJ1-2, with TRBD1 matching over 8 bases. Germline trimming cut 4 bases from V and 7 bases from J; bases unmatched to any gene: 12. The germline gives CDR1 SGHRS, CDR2 YFSETQ. This CDR3 comprises 15 residues. DNA for the CDR3: TGCGCCAGCAGCCTCGGACAGGGTATTGTGATTGGCTACACCTTC. Translated: CASSLGQGIVIGYTF.

The V call is TRBV29-1, the J call TRBJ2-5, with D perhaps matching TRBD1 or TRBD2 (5 bases each). The V gene lost 4 bases and the J gene lost 5 bases, with 8 bases spanning the gap. The CDR3 spans 11 residues. The germline V gene has CDR1 SQVTM and CDR2 ANQGSEA. For the CDR3, the DNA is TGCAGCGTTGCTGAGGGGGAGACCCAGTACTTC. Translating gives CSVAEGETQYF.

The CDR3 region has the DNA TGTGCCAGCAGTGAATTCGGCAGGGCCCCAGATACGCAGTATTTT. This encodes CASSEFGRAPDTQYF. V gene TRBV2 combines with J gene TRBJ2-3; possibly TRBD1 for D (5 bases). The CDR3 is made up of 15 amino acids. Germline V gene data show CDR1 as SNHLY and CDR2 as FYNNEI. The ends were cut back, 2 bases at V and 4 bases at J, with 13 bases in the middle.

V is TRBV5-1 and J is TRBJ2-6; D not certain. The V gene's germline CDR1 is SGHRS and CDR2 YFSETQ. There are 16 residues in the CDR3. V lost 1 base and J 0 bases, leaving 8 bases between the germline ends. The CDR3: CASSLKRSSGANVLTF. Written as DNA, the CDR3 is TGCGCCAGCAGCTTGAAACGGAGCTCTGGGGCCAACGTCCTGACTTTC.

The sample holds many counts of this clonotype. CDR3 DNA sequence: TGTGCCAGCAGTTTTATGGGCGGGCCTGAAGCTTTCTTT. It translates to CASSFMGGPEAFF. The V call is TRBV27, the J call TRBJ1-1; D is unresolved. Germline V CDR1 and CDR2: MNHEY, SMNVEV (reference sequence). Trimming took 3 bases from V and 6 from J, leaving 11 bases between them. This CDR3 comprises 13 residues.